The 2 T cell receptor beta chains in this list originate from one sample, sequenced in a study of cytomegalovirus exposure and HLA in healthy donors. The PCR contained 60 Vbeta and 13 Jbeta primers. Method: immunoSEQ multiplex PCR; TCRdb's copy keeps in-frame clones and lacks some. The sample records 110,000 to 150,000 clones, 76% being singletons. The material sequenced was PBMCs. The receptor source for this set is a man between 18 and 35 years old in good health and CMV-seronegative.

The rearrangement uses TRBV6-5 and TRBJ2-7, with a tentative D call TRBD2 (6 bases). This CDR3 spans 13 amino acids. V lost 5 bases and J 0 bases, leaving 8 bases between the germline ends. The germline V gene encodes CDR1 MNHEY and CDR2 SVGAGI. CDR3 sequence: CASSLAPSYEQYF. The CDR3 coding sequence is TGTGCCAGCAGTCTAGCGCCCTCCTACGAGCAGTACTTC.

This chain links TRBV7-9 with TRBJ1-1, with TRBD1 as a possible D gene (6 bases). Per the germline V gene, CDR1 is SEHNR and CDR2 is FQNEAQ (reference sequence). CDR3 length: 13 residues. Trimming stripped 8 bases from V and 2 bases from J, with 12 bases between. Here the CDR3 reads CASSWTVNTEAFF. CDR3 coding DNA: TGTGCCAGCTCCTGGACAGTCAACACTGAAGCTTTCTTT.